The 2 T cell receptor beta chains below all came from one sample that was sequenced in a study of glioma-infiltrating T cells. The iRepertoire nested amplicon-rescue multiplex PCR amplified TCR alpha and beta CDR3s from RNA. TCRdb redid the calling of the multiplex PCR reads with MiXCR, one entry per CDR3 protein. The top ten hold 5.2% of the sample, which has around 180,000 distinct CDR3 sequences, around 42% seen once. The sequenced sample consisted of glioma tissue, nonneoplastic brain tissue, or PBMCs (not recorded which). The receptors here all came from a human donor with low-grade glioma or glioblastoma, undergoing nonglioma brain surgery, or in good health (not recorded which).

As regards this clonotype: A much more abundant neighbour one base away suggests this may be a read error. The V gene is TRBV24-1, the J gene TRBJ2-7; D is unclear. Germline V gene sequence: CDR1 KGHDR, CDR2 SFDVKD. This CDR3 is 13 amino acids long. V was pared by 3 bases and J by 7 bases, with 12 bases between. CDR3 residues: CATSDASSNEQYF. DNA of the CDR3: TGTGCCACCAGTGATGCAAGTAGCAATGAGCAGTACTTC.

Regarding this clonotype: Just one base apart from a much larger clone, this may be a read error. In DNA form, the CDR3 reads TGCAGTGCTAGAGATCAGGGGAAGGAGCAGTACTTC. This encodes CSARDQGKEQYF. The chain recombines TRBV20-1 with TRBJ2-7; D is possibly TRBD1 (6 bases). V was shortened by 0 bases and J by 7 bases, with 10 bases between the two germline ends. The CDR3 consists of 12 residues. Per the germline V gene, CDR1 is DFQATT and CDR2 is SNEGSKA (reference sequence).